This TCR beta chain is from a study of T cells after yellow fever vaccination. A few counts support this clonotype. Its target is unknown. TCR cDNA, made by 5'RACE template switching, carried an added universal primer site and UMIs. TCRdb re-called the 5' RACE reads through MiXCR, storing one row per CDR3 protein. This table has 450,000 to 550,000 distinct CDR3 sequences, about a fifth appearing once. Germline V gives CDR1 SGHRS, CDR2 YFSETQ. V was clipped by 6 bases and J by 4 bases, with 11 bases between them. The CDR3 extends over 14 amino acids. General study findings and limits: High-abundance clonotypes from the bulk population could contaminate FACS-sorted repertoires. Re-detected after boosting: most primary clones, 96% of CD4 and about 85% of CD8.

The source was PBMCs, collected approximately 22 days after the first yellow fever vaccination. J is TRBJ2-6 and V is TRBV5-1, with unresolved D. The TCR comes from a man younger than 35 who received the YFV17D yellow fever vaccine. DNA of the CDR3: TGCGCCAGCAACACCCAATCCGGGGCCAACGTCCTGACTTTC. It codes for CASNTQSGANVLTF.